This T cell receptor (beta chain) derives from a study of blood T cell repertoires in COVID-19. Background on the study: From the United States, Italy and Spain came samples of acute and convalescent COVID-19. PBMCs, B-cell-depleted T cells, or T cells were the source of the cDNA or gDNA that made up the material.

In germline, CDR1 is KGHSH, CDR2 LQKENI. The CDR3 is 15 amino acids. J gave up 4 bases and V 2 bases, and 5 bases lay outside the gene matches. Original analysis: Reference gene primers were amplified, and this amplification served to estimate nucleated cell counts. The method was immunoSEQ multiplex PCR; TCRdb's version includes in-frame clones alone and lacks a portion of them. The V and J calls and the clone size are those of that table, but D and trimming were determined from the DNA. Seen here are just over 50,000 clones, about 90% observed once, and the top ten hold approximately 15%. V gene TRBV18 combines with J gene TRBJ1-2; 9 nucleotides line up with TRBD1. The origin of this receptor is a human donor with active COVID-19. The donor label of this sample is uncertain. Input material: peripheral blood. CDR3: CASSPRSTGGYGYTF. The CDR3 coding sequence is TGTGCCAGCTCACCAAGGTCGACAGGGGGCTATGGCTACACCTTC.